This T cell receptor (beta chain) was captured in a study of graft-versus-host responses after intestinal transplantation. Turning to the study itself: Anti-thymocyte globulin was used for induction in all recipients, who then took tacrolimus and steroids for roughly 3 years.

Sequencing used immunoSEQ multiplex PCR; TCRdb keeps in-frame clones, though not all of them. The sample lists about 25,000 clones; roughly 78% were seen once. Germline loops: CDR1 LGHNA, CDR2 YSLEER. With 4 bases removed from V and 3 bases from J, the gap between germline ends came to 13 bases. The CDR3 consists of 16 residues. A remark on this clone: Antigen: not known.

The source is a human donor who was the organ donor for an intestinal transplant. Sequences were derived from unstimulated CD8+ T cells sorted from spleen or lymph node cells, sampled before transplant. This rearrangement joins TRBV4-3 to TRBJ1-6, with D possibly TRBD1 on 6 matching bases. The CDR3 DNA reads TGCGCCAGCAGCCCTCGGGACATTGACTATAATTCACCCCTCCACTTT. Translation: CASSPRDIDYNSPLHF.